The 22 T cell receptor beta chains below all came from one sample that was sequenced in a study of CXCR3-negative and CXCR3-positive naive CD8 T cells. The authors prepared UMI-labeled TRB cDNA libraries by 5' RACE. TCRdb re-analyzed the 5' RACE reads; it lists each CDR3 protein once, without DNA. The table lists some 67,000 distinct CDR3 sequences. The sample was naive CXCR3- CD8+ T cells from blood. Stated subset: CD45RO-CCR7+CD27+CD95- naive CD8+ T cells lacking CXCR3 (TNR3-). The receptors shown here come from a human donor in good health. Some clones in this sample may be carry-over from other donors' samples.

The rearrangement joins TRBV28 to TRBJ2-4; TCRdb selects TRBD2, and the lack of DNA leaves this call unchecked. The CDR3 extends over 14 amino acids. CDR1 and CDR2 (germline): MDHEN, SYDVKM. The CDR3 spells CASSPTGGENIQYF.

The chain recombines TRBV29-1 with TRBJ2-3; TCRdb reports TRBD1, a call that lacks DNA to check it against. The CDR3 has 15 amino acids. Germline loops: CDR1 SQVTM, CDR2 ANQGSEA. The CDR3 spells CSARGRSIGTDTQYF.

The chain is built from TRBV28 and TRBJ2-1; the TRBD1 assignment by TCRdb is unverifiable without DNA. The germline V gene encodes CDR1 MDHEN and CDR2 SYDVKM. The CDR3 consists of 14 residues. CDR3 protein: CASSLWTGVNEQFF.

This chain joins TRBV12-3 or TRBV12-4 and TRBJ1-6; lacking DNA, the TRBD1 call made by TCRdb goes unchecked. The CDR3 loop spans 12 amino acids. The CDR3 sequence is CASSLGGAPLHF.

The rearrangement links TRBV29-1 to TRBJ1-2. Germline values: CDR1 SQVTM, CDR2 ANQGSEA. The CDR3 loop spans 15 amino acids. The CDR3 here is CSVVHGGGLDYGYTF.

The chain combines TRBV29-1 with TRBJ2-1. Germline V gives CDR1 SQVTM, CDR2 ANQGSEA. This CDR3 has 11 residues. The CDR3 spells CSVRSNNEQFF.

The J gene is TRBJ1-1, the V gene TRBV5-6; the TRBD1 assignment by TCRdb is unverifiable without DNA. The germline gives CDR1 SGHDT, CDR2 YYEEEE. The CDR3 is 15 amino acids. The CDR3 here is CASSLWGVSDTEAFF.

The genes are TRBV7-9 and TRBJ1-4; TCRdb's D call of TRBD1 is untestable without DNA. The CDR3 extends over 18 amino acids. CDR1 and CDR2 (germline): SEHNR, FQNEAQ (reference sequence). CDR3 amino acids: CASSLALLTGAANEKLFF.

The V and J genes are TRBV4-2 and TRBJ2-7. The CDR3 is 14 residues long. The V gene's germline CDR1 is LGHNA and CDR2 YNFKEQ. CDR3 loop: CASSQEGRPYEQYF.

The CDR3 protein is CAISEGRIYEQYF. V is TRBV10-3 and J is TRBJ2-7. The CDR3 runs 13 residues. Germline CDR1 and CDR2: ENHRY and SYGVKD.

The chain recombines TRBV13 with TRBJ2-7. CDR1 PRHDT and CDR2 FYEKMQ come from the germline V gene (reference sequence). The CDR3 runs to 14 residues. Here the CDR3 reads CASKAGSLPYEQYF.

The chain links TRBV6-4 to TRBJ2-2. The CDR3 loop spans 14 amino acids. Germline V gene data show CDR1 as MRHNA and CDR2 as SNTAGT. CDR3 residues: CASSDGGNTGELFF.

The CDR3 spells CASTKYRTGQSTYEQYF. The chain is built from TRBV6-1 and TRBJ2-7; TCRdb designates TRBD1, a call that cannot be tested without DNA. The CDR3 has 17 amino acids. CDR1 and CDR2 from the germline V gene are MNHNS and SASEGT.

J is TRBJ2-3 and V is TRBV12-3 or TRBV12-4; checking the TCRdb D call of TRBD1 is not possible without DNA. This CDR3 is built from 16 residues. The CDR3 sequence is CASRSSGQGVTDTQYF.

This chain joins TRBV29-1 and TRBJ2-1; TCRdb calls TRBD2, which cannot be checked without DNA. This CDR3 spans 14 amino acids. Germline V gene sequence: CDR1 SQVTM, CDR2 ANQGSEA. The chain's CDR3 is CSVDAGGLGNEQFF.

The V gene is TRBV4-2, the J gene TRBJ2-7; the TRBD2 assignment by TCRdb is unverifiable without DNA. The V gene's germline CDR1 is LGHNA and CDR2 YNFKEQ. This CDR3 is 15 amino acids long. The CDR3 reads CASSQVRGNGGEQYF.

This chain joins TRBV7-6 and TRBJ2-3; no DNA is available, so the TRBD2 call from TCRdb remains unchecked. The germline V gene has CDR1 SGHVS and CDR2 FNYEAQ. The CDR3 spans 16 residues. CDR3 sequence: CASSGGTSGSADTQYF.

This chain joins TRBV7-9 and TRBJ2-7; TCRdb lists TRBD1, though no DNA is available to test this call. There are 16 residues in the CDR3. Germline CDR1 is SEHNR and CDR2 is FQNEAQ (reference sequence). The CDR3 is CASSPRTGQGVYEQYF. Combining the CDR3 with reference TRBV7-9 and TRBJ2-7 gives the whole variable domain DTGVSQNPRHKITKRGQNVTFRCDPISEHNRLYWYRQTLGQGPEFLTYFQNEAQLEKSRLLSDRFSAERPKGSFSTLEIQRTEQGDSAMYLCASSPRTGQGVYEQYFGPGTRLTVT.

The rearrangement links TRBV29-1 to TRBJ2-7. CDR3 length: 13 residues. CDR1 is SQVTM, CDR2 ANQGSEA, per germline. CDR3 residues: CSVEGTAAYEQYF.

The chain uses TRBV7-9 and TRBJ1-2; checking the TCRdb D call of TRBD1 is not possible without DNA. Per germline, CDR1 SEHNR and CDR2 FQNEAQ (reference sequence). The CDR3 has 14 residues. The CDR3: CASSKTPSSYGYTF. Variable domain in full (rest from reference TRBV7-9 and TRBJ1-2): DTGVSQNPRHKITKRGQNVTFRCDPISEHNRLYWYRQTLGQGPEFLTYFQNEAQLEKSRLLSDRFSAERPKGSFSTLEIQRTEQGDSAMYLCASSKTPSSYGYTFGSGTRLTVV.

CDR3 protein: CASARGPDTEAFF. The chain recombines TRBV4-1 with TRBJ1-1. Germline values: CDR1 MGHRA, CDR2 YSYEKL. This CDR3 is 13 amino acids long.

This chain's CDR3 is CASHNNREGNTEAFF. The chain has TRBV28 and TRBJ1-1; TCRdb calls TRBD1, which cannot be checked without DNA. Per germline, CDR1 MDHEN and CDR2 SYDVKM. This CDR3 has 15 amino acids.